The 14 T cell receptor beta chains listed next were all sequenced from one sample in a study of blood T cell repertoires in COVID-19. Clones were sequenced by immunoSEQ multiplex PCR, and TCRdb holds only the in-frame ones, with some missing. Of around 150,000 clones detected, approximately 83% appear once; the ten largest clones hold 2.5% to 4%. The sequenced material came from peripheral blood. These receptors all come from a man between 65 and 79 years old with acute or convalescent COVID-19.

This chain connects TRBV14 to TRBJ2-2, with TRBD1 matching over 7 bases. The germline CDR1 and CDR2 sequences are SGHDN and FVKESK. V lost 2 bases and J lost 2; bases outside the gene matches: 5. The CDR3 runs 16 residues. CDR3 coding DNA: TGTGCCAGCAGCCAAAGGACAGGAGTAAACACCGGGGAGCTGTTTTTT. This encodes CASSQRTGVNTGELFF.

The chain couples TRBV27 to TRBJ2-1, with 7 positions matching TRBD2. This CDR3 comprises 15 residues. V dropped 6 bases and J dropped 10; count of bases not matched to a gene: 15. CDR1 is MNHEY, CDR2 SMNVEV, per germline (reference sequence). The CDR3 region has the DNA TGTGCCAGCAGCTTCGGGCTGACTAGCCCCGGAGAGCAGTTCTTC. The encoded protein is CASSFGLTSPGEQFF.

This rearrangement joins TRBV29-1 to TRBJ2-3, with TRBD1 matching 7 bases. CDR3 length equals 16 residues. The trim removed 7 bases at V and 1 base at J, leaving 14 bases unmatched. The germline gives CDR1 SQVTM, CDR2 ANQGSEA. CDR3 bases: TGCAGCGCCGGGACCCCGGGACAGAGTCGCACAGATACGCAGTATTTT. It translates to CSAGTPGQSRTDTQYF.

This CDR3 is CSASSGSYEQYF. The CDR3 nucleotides read TGCAGTGCTAGTAGCGGATCCTACGAGCAGTACTTC. The chain joins TRBV20-1 to TRBJ2-7; D possibly corresponds to TRBD2 (6 bases). This CDR3 is 12 amino acids long. Germline V CDR1 and CDR2: DFQATT, SNEGSKA (reference sequence). V was clipped by 3 bases and J by 1 base, with 7 bases between them.

The V gene is TRBV7-2, the J gene TRBJ2-7; possible D gene TRBD1, 6 bases. Trimming stripped 2 bases from V and 3 bases from J, with 14 bases between. Germline V gene lookup returns CDR1 SGHTA and CDR2 FQGNSA. The CDR3 consists of 15 residues. The CDR3 nucleotides read TGTGCCAGCAGCTTACCAGGGCAGGGGCTCTACGAGCAGTACTTC. Protein sequence: CASSLPGQGLYEQYF.

J is TRBJ2-5 and V is TRBV6-2 or TRBV6-3, with D unclear. The CDR3 is 13 residues long. Deletions cut 4 bases from V and 4 bases from J, with 10 bases between. The germline V gene encodes CDR1 MNHEY and CDR2 SVGEGT. This CDR3 is CASSLELRETQYF. CDR3 nucleotides: TGTGCCAGCAGTTTAGAACTACGAGAGACCCAGTACTTC.

The V call is TRBV5-6, the J call TRBJ2-1, with 7 bases that match TRBD1. The CDR3 is made up of 15 amino acids. V lost 1 base and J lost 2; bases outside the gene matches: 3. The germline gives CDR1 SGHDT, CDR2 YYEEEE. The CDR3 here is CASSLPGQTYNEQFF. The DNA of the CDR3 is TGTGCCAGCAGCTTGCCGGGACAGACCTACAATGAGCAGTTCTTC. Using reference TRBV5-6 and TRBJ2-1 for the parts outside the CDR3, the full variable domain is DAGVTQSPTHLIKTRGQQVTLRCSPKSGHDTVSWYQQALGQGPQFIFQYYEEEERQRGNFPDRFSGHQFPNYSSELNVNALLLGDSALYLCASSLPGQTYNEQFFGPGTRLTVL.

The J gene is TRBJ2-1, the V gene TRBV10-2, with D uncertain. This CDR3 spans 11 amino acids. Germline values: CDR1 WSHSY, CDR2 SAAADI. Trimming took off 3 bases at V and 8 bases at J, with 5 bases between the two ends. This CDR3 reads CASSDGYEQFF. CDR3 DNA sequence: TGCGCCAGCAGTGACGGGTATGAGCAGTTCTTC.

CDR3 DNA sequence: TGCGCCAGCAGCCCTCAGGGGGATTCCTATGGCTACACCTTC. It is translated as CASSPQGDSYGYTF. The chain links TRBV5-1 to TRBJ1-2, with 7 bases that match TRBD1. The CDR3 spans 14 residues. CDR1 is SGHRS, CDR2 YFSETQ, per germline. The ends lost 4 bases at V and 4 bases at J; junction bases unmatched: 7.

The chain joins TRBV6-5 to TRBJ1-1; maybe TRBD1 (6 bases). Germline loops: CDR1 MNHEY, CDR2 SVGAGI. The CDR3 has 15 residues. V gave up 5 bases and J gave up 2 bases, with 15 bases separating them. The CDR3 DNA sequence: TGTGCCAGCAGTCATCCTCAGGACAGAAACACTGAAGCTTTCTTT. Its protein product is CASSHPQDRNTEAFF.

This chain joins TRBV28 and TRBJ1-2; TRBD1 aligns across 10 bases. The J segment lost 6 bases and the V segment lost 7 bases, leaving 8 bases of the junction unmatched. The germline V gene has CDR1 MDHEN and CDR2 SYDVKM. This CDR3 has 14 residues. CDR3 nucleotide sequence: TGTGCCAGCAAGTGGTTTGGGACAGGGGATGGCTACACCTTC. Encoded protein: CASKWFGTGDGYTF.

The J gene is TRBJ2-7, the V gene TRBV12-3 or TRBV12-4; D call uncertain. The CDR3 runs 13 residues. The V gene lost 6 bases and the J gene lost 1 base, with 10 bases spanning the gap. CDR3 residues: CASRPTPSYEQYF. The CDR3 DNA reads as TGTGCCAGCAGGCCGACACCGTCCTACGAGCAGTACTTC.

This chain links TRBV18 with TRBJ1-1; TRBD1 agrees at 8 bases. The CDR3 has 15 amino acids. V shed 5 bases, J shed 4 bases, and the junction held 9 bases outside the gene matches. Germline CDR1 KGHSH, CDR2 LQKENI. In DNA, the CDR3 is TGTGCCAGCTCATCGGACAGGGTAGGGGGCACTGAAGCTTTCTTT. It yields the protein CASSSDRVGGTEAFF.

The chain couples TRBV7-6 to TRBJ1-5; possible D gene TRBD1, 5 bases. CDR1 and CDR2 (germline): SGHVS, FNYEAQ. The CDR3 contains 16 residues. Trimming shortened V by 0 bases and J by 5 bases, and 14 bases separated the two germline ends. The CDR3, as DNA: TGTGCCAGCAGCTTAGCTGTAGGGCAGGGTGATCAGCCCCAGCATTTT. As protein: CASSLAVGQGDQPQHF.